Listed here are 6 T cell receptor beta chains from one sample, sequenced in a study of blood T cells in healthy people across ages. A second PCR of 7 to 11 cycles used a sample-barcoded 5' primer and a J-beta primer mix. From the 5' RACE reads, TCRdb called clonotypes with MiXCR, one entry per CDR3 protein. The sample has 700,000 to 800,000 distinct CDR3 sequences, 40% to 45% seen once; the top ten hold 20% to 25%. Sequenced: blood. The receptors here all came from a woman in her fifties or sixties in good health.

The chain recombines TRBV20-1 with TRBJ2-3, with D maybe TRBD1 (5 bases). Germline V gene sequence: CDR1 DFQATT, CDR2 SNEGSKA (reference sequence). Trimming left V 3 bases short and J 5 bases short, with 18 bases between. There are 15 residues in the CDR3. The CDR3 spells CSASPTVSYLDTQYF. The CDR3, as DNA: TGCAGTGCTAGCCCGACAGTCTCCTACCTAGATACGCAGTATTTT.

Of note for this clonotype: At one end, the junction sequence differs from germline, possibly due to a read error. V and J are TRBV5-1 and TRBJ2-3; 11 positions match TRBD2. CDR1 is SGHRS, CDR2 YFSETQ, per germline. This CDR3 has 16 amino acids. CDR3 loop: CACSLTSGIETDTQYF. For the CDR3, the DNA is TGCGCCTGCAGCCTGACTAGCGGGATAGAAACAGATACGCAGTATTTT.

The genes are TRBV27 and TRBJ2-3; a possible D gene is TRBD1 (5 bases). Trimming cost V 4 bases and J 2 bases, with 10 bases left between them. The germline V gene encodes CDR1 MNHEY and CDR2 SMNVEV (reference sequence). The CDR3 totals 14 residues. In nucleotides, the CDR3 is TGTGCCAGCAGTTGGCAGGGCTTCACAGATACGCAGTATTTT. This codes for CASSWQGFTDTQYF.

This clonotype was counted only a few times. V is TRBV2 and J is TRBJ1-1; D gene uncertain. This CDR3 comprises 13 residues. V was clipped by 4 bases and J by 2 bases, with 8 bases between them. From germline, CDR1 is SNHLY and CDR2 FYNNEI. CDR3 nucleotide sequence: TGTGCCAGCAGTGTCGACTCTAACACTGAAGCTTTCTTT. Encoded protein: CASSVDSNTEAFF.

This chain uses TRBV25-1 with TRBJ1-1; D possibly corresponds to TRBD1 (5 bases). CDR3 length equals 16 residues. The germline CDR1 and CDR2 sequences are MGHDK and SYGVNS. V lost 4 bases and J lost 6, with 21 bases in between. This chain's CDR3 is CASSAPNPAQGAEAFF. In nucleotides, the CDR3 is TGTGCCAGCAGTGCCCCTAACCCGGCGCAGGGCGCTGAAGCTTTCTTT. The entire variable domain, with the rest obtained from reference TRBV25-1 and TRBJ1-1, is as follows: EADIYQTPRYLVIGTGKKITLECSQTMGHDKMYWYQQDPGMELHLIHYSYGVNSTEKGDLSSESTVSRIRTEHFPLTLESARPSHTSQYLCASSAPNPAQGAEAFFGQGTRLTVV.

The rearrangement links TRBV5-1 to TRBJ2-4; 9 nucleotides align to TRBD1. With the DNA end fitting TRBJ2-7 better, the J assignment may be wrong. Germline CDR1 is SGHRS and CDR2 is YFSETQ. This CDR3 region has 14 residues. CDR3 region: CASSRTGESDEQYF. CDR3 nucleotides: TGCGCCAGCAGCCGGACAGGGGAGAGTGACGAGCAGTACTTC.